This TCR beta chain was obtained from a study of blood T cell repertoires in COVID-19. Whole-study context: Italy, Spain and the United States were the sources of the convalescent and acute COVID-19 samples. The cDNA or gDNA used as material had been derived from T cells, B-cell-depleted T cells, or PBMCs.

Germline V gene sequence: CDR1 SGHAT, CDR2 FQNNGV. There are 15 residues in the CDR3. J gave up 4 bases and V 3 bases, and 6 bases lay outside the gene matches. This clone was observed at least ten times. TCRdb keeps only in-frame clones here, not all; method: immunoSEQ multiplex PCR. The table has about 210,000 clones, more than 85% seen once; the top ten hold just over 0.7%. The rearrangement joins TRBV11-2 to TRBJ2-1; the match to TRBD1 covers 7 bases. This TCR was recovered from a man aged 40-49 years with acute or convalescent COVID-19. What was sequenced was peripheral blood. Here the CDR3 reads CASSFVTGWYNEQFF. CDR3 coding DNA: TGTGCCAGCAGCTTCGTGACAGGGTGGTACAATGAGCAGTTCTTC.